The rows below give T cell receptor beta chains drawn from one sample of a study of blood T cells in healthy people across ages. TCRdb fed the 5' RACE reads into MiXCR, producing one record per CDR3 protein. The sample yields around 500,000 distinct CDR3 sequences, about 28% seen once. The sample also formed part of further work on T cells of mothers and their children.

Source material: blood. All receptors derive from a boy between 2 and 10 years old in good health. The CDR3 runs from the conserved cysteine through the conserved F or W. Each record gives: clone size, V gene, D gene, J gene, CDR3 length, CDR3 protein, CDR3 DNA. The D gene is left open where the match is weak. Where a row states a size, it is once, few, many or the class of an expanded clone; other rows omit it.

-	TRBV2	TRBD1	TRBJ1-2	15	CASSVVGDRSYGYTF	TGTGCCAGCAGTGTAGTAGGGGACAGGTCCTATGGCTACACCTTC
few	TRBV7-9	-	TRBJ1-2	15	CASSWYWAENYGYTF	TGTGCCAGCAGCTGGTATTGGGCCGAAAACTATGGCTACACCTTC
few	TRBV24-1	TRBD2	TRBJ2-1	16	CATRRGGPSSYNEQFF	TGTGCCACCAGGCGGGGGGGTCCAAGCTCCTACAATGAGCAGTTCTTC
few	TRBV19	TRBD2	TRBJ2-1	17	CASSIMTSGRSYNEQFF	TGTGCCAGTAGTATAATGACTAGCGGGAGGTCCTACAATGAGCAGTTCTTC
few	TRBV6-5	-	TRBJ2-1	17	CASSSPFGVPPYNEQFF	TGTGCCAGCAGTTCCCCTTTCGGAGTCCCGCCCTACAATGAGCAGTTCTTC
-	TRBV6-5	-	TRBJ2-7	15	CASSYSPDLTYEQYF	TGTGCCAGCAGTTACTCCCCGGACTTAACCTACGAGCAGTACTTC
-	TRBV5-6	-	TRBJ1-1	14	CASSLSMGVSEAFF	TGTGCCAGCAGCTTGTCGATGGGGGTATCTGAAGCTTTCTTT
-	TRBV19	-	TRBJ2-1	14	CASSIGTSPNEQFF	TGTGCCAGTAGTATAGGAACTAGCCCCAATGAGCAGTTCTTC
few	TRBV12-3/TRBV12-4	TRBD1	TRBJ1-1	14	CASRPRDSVPEAFF	TGTGCCAGCAGACCCCGGGACAGTGTACCTGAAGCTTTCTTT
-	TRBV5-4	TRBD1	TRBJ1-1	12	CASRGTGGEAFF	TGTGCCAGCAGGGGCACAGGGGGGGAAGCTTTCTTT
-	TRBV28	-	TRBJ2-1	14	CASSLQAQSDEQFF	TGTGCCAGCAGTCTCCAGGCCCAGTCGGATGAGCAGTTCTTC
-	TRBV7-6	-	TRBJ2-7	12	CASGWGAGEQYF	TGTGCCAGCGGTTGGGGGGCTGGCGAGCAGTACTTC
-	TRBV6-5	-	TRBJ2-3	15	CASSYSQGSTDTQYF	TGTGCCAGCAGTTACAGCCAGGGAAGCACAGATACGCAGTATTTT
-	TRBV3-1	-	TRBJ2-3	12	CASSQRTDTQYF	TGTGCCAGCAGCCAGCGGACAGATACGCAGTATTTT
-	TRBV19	TRBD1	TRBJ2-5	16	CASSSGQGTHQETQYF	TGTGCCAGTAGTTCGGGACAGGGAACACACCAAGAGACCCAGTACTTC
few	TRBV25-1	-	TRBJ1-2	11	CASSVMGGYTF	TGTGCCAGCAGCGTGATGGGAGGCTACACCTTC
-	TRBV7-8	-	TRBJ1-4	13	CASSLAEGVKLFF	TGTGCCAGCAGCTTAGCGGAGGGGGTAAAACTGTTTTTT
few	TRBV30	-	TRBJ2-1	11	CAWSVRREQFF	TGTGCCTGGAGTGTCCGGAGGGAGCAGTTCTTC
few	TRBV10-3	-	TRBJ2-7	13	CAIRDWPNYEQYF	TGTGCCATCAGGGACTGGCCAAACTACGAGCAGTACTTC
few	TRBV5-4	-	TRBJ2-7	14	CASSLDGEGYEQYF	TGTGCCAGCAGCTTGGACGGGGAAGGGTACGAGCAGTACTTC
-	TRBV5-1	-	TRBJ1-5	14	CASRDSHSNQPQHF	TGCGCCAGCAGGGACAGCCATAGCAATCAGCCCCAGCATTTT
-	TRBV12-3/TRBV12-4	-	TRBJ1-5	13	CASSVSGNQPQHF	TGTGCCAGCAGTGTATCGGGCAATCAGCCCCAGCATTTT
-	TRBV5-1	TRBD1	TRBJ2-7	13	CASSNDRDGEQYF	TGCGCCAGCAGCAACGACAGGGACGGGGAGCAGTACTTC
-	TRBV7-9	-	TRBJ2-1	15	CASSPGLGGNNEQFF	TGTGCCAGCAGCCCTGGGCTAGGGGGAAACAATGAGCAGTTCTTC
few	TRBV29-1	TRBD2	TRBJ2-7	13	CSAGGGPDYEQYF	TGCAGCGCCGGGGGGGGGCCGGACTACGAGCAGTACTTC
-	TRBV19	TRBD1	TRBJ1-5	16	CASSTTGARGNQPQHF	TGTGCCAGTAGTACTACAGGGGCACGGGGCAATCAGCCCCAGCATTTT
few	TRBV27	-	TRBJ1-4	14	CASSLEPLGEKLFF	TGTGCCAGCAGTTTGGAACCCTTGGGTGAAAAACTGTTTTTT
-	TRBV7-3	-	TRBJ2-7	13	CASSPTPYYEQYF	TGTGCCAGCAGCCCCACCCCCTACTACGAGCAGTACTTC
-	TRBV27	TRBD1	TRBJ2-3	14	CASGDRLDTDTQYF	TGTGCCAGCGGGGACAGGTTAGACACAGATACGCAGTATTTT
-	TRBV9	TRBD1	TRBJ1-2	13	CASSMTGVRGYTF	TGTGCCAGCAGCATGACAGGGGTGAGAGGCTACACCTTC
few	TRBV25-1	-	TRBJ2-7	13	CASSDPGFGEQYF	TGTGCCAGCAGTGATCCCGGGTTCGGCGAGCAGTACTTC